This is a list of T cell receptor beta chains from one sample in a study of blood T cells in healthy people across ages. MiXCR, applied by TCRdb to the 5' RACE reads, yields one record per CDR3 protein. The sample carries about 1.1 million distinct CDR3 sequences, more than 30% recorded once. Sequencing was performed on blood. All receptors derive from a man between 18 and 29 years old in good health. The CDR3 runs from the conserved cysteine through the conserved F or W. The D gene is left open where the match is weak. Clone size is given for some rows only: seen once, a few or many times, or a class if the clone is expanded.

d_gene	abundance	j_gene	v_gene	CDR3nt	CDR3aa
.	few	TRBJ2-3	TRBV6-6	TGTGCCAGCAGAGAGGAATCCTCTACGCAGTATTTT	CASREESSTQYF
.	many	TRBJ1-4	TRBV2	TGTGCCAGCCAATTGGCGGGGAGTAATGAAAAACTGTTTTTT	CASQLAGSNEKLFF
TRBD1	few	TRBJ1-1	TRBV5-1	TGCGCCAGCAGCTTGAAAACAGGGGTGACTGAAGCTTTCTTT	CASSLKTGVTEAFF
TRBD2	few	TRBJ2-3	TRBV4-1	TGCGCCAGCAGCCAAGAACTAGCGGTCACAGATACGCAGTATTTT	CASSQELAVTDTQYF
TRBD1	.	TRBJ1-6	TRBV6-5	TGTGCCAGCAGGCCCGACAGGGTAACTTATAATTCACCCCTCCACTTT	CASRPDRVTYNSPLHF
.	few	TRBJ2-3	TRBV6-2/TRBV6-3	TGTGCCAGCAGTTACCAGAGCGATACGCAGTATTTT	CASSYQSDTQYF
.	.	TRBJ2-5	TRBV5-6	TGTGCCAGCAGCACTACGTCGAGGGGTTCGGAGACCCAGTACTTC	CASSTTSRGSETQYF
TRBD2	.	TRBJ2-4	TRBV2	TGTGCCAGCACCATGCTAGCGGGGGGTCAAGAGACCCAGCACTTC	CASTMLAGGQETQHF
TRBD1	.	TRBJ1-4	TRBV12-3/TRBV12-4	TGTGCCAGCAGTTTCTCCCATACAGGGGGGCGTGAAAAACTGTTTTTT	CASSFSHTGGREKLFF
.	many	TRBJ2-1	TRBV4-1	TGCGCCAGCAGTCTTTTCCCTTACAATGAGCAGTTCTTC	CASSLFPYNEQFF
.	.	TRBJ1-2	TRBV5-6	TGTGCCGGCAGCTTAGGTTCCTATGGCTACACCTTC	CAGSLGSYGYTF
.	few	TRBJ1-1	TRBV30	TGTGCCTGGAGTACAGCGGGTACTGAAGCTTTCTTT	CAWSTAGTEAFF
.	.	TRBJ1-2	TRBV12-3/TRBV12-4	TGTGCCAGCAGTGCCCCCGTGGGTTGCGGCTACACCTTC	CASSAPVGCGYTF
TRBD1	few	TRBJ1-2	TRBV6-5	TGTGCCAGCAGTTCCCACCTTGCCGGGACAGACTATGGCTACACCTTC	CASSSHLAGTDYGYTF
TRBD1	.	TRBJ2-1	TRBV4-3	TGCGGCAGCAGCCAAGGGGACAGCTCCTACAATGAGCAGTTCTTC	CGSSQGDSSYNEQFF
TRBD2	.	TRBJ2-7	TRBV24-1	TGTGCCACCAGTGATCGGAGCGGGGGGGCCGTAGATGAGCAGTACTTC	CATSDRSGGAVDEQYF
.	few	TRBJ1-2	TRBV4-3	TGCGCCAGCAGCCAAGACGGGGGACACACTAACTATGGCTACACCTTC	CASSQDGGHTNYGYTF
TRBD1	.	TRBJ1-4	TRBV7-7	TGTGCCAGCAGCCGGGGACAGGGGGGGACTAATGAAAAACTGTTTTTT	CASSRGQGGTNEKLFF
TRBD2	.	TRBJ2-3	TRBV20-1	TGCAGTGCTATAAGCGGGGGACCCACAGATACGCAGTATTTT	CSAISGGPTDTQYF
.	.	TRBJ1-1	TRBV28	TGTGCCAGCAGACAGTTGGGGGACACTGAAGCTTTCTTT	CASRQLGDTEAFF
TRBD1	few	TRBJ1-2	TRBV12-3/TRBV12-4	TGTGCCAGCAGGGGAGTGACAGGGGGCGGCTATGGCTACACCTTC	CASRGVTGGGYGYTF
.	.	TRBJ1-2	TRBV6-5	TGTGCTGTGACCCCAGGGGTGAGGAGAGGCTACACCTTC	CAVTPGVRRGYTF
.	.	TRBJ2-7	TRBV12-3/TRBV12-4	TGTGCCAGCAGTTTATACTCTGGAACTAGCGAGCAGTACTTC	CASSLYSGTSEQYF
TRBD2	.	TRBJ2-5	TRBV7-2	TGTGCCAGCAGCTTACGATCTTATAGCGGGGAAGAAGAGACCCAGTACTTC	CASSLRSYSGEEETQYF
.	few	TRBJ1-1	TRBV7-9	TGTGCCAGCAGCTTTCGGTCTCAAGGGGGCACTGAAGCTTTCTTT	CASSFRSQGGTEAFF
TRBD2	few	TRBJ2-3	TRBV20-1	TGCAGTGCTAGAGATGCGGGAGGACCTAGCACAGATACGCAGTATTTT	CSARDAGGPSTDTQYF
TRBD2	many	TRBJ2-1	TRBV18	TGTGCCAGTAGCCCCCCGGGGGGCTCCTACAATGAGCAGTTCTTC	CASSPPGGSYNEQFF
.	.	TRBJ2-1	TRBV30	TGTGCCTTCAGGGGGGCCCCCGGAAAGACCCAGTTCTTC	CAFRGAPGKTQFF